This T cell receptor (beta chain) came from a study of liver allograft versus peripheral blood T cells. For the study at large: Recipients' peripheral blood supplied the T cell receptor repertoires against which those in transplanted livers were compared.

Only a few counts were recorded for this clonotype. From the reads, TCRdb called clonotypes with MiXCR, one entry per CDR3 protein. The sample has about 6,000 distinct CDR3 sequences; around 16% are singletons. The source of this sequence is a human patient who had a liver transplant. T cells may partly derive from the graft donor.

The CDR3 reads CASSFRLAGFTDTQYF. Here the CDR3 DNA reads TGTGCCAGCAGCTTTCGACTAGCGGGGTTCACAGATACGCAGTATTTT. The chain carries TRBV14 and TRBJ2-3; TRBD2 aligns across 11 bases. Germline V gives CDR1 SGHDN, CDR2 FVKESK. This CDR3 contains 16 residues. The V and J ends lost 5 bases and 2 bases, in that order; junction bases with no gene match: 6.